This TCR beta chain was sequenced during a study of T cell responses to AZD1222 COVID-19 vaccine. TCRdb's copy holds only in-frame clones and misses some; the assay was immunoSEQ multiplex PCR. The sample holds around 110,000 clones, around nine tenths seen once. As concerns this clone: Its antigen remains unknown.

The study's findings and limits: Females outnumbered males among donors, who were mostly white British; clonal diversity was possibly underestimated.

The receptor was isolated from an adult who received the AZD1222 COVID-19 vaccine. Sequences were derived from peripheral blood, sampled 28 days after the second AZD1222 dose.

DNA of the CDR3: TGCGCCACGACTAGCGGGAGCTCCTACAATGAGCAGTTCTTC. As protein: CATTSGSSYNEQFF. The rearrangement joins TRBV5-1 to TRBJ2-1; 12 bases are shared with TRBD2. Germline V CDR1 and CDR2: SGHRS, YFSETQ. V gave up 9 bases and J gave up 0 bases; unmatched junction bases: 1. This CDR3 contains 14 residues.